This T cell receptor beta chain derives from a study of cytotoxic CD8 clonotypes in ibrutinib-treated CLL. Across the whole study: Response samples were obtained once patients had received a median about 12 months of treatment, range 6 to 36. Mean yields were 255,043 productive templates and tens of thousands of productive rearrangements per sample.

Findings of the study overall: Public clonotypes were uncommon and contracted or stayed stable on treatment.

Points on this clone: What it binds is not known.

This CDR3 comprises 15 residues. Germline CDR1 is SGHTA and CDR2 is FQGNSA. V gave up 4 bases and J gave up 6 bases, with 17 bases separating them. Only in-frame clones appear in the TCRdb table, and some are missing; sequencing was by immunoSEQ multiplex PCR. Of fewer than 400,000 clones detected, 67% appear once; the ten largest clones hold around 6.3%. This material consisted of PBMCs, taken after 36 months of ibrutinib treatment. This chain joins TRBV7-2 and TRBJ2-3, with D tentatively TRBD1 or TRBD2 (5 bases each). This TCR derives from a human donor with chronic lymphocytic leukemia. The CDR3 nucleotides are TGTGCCAGCAGCTCTCGGACATTCGGGGTCGATACGCAGTATTTT. Translation: CASSSRTFGVDTQYF.